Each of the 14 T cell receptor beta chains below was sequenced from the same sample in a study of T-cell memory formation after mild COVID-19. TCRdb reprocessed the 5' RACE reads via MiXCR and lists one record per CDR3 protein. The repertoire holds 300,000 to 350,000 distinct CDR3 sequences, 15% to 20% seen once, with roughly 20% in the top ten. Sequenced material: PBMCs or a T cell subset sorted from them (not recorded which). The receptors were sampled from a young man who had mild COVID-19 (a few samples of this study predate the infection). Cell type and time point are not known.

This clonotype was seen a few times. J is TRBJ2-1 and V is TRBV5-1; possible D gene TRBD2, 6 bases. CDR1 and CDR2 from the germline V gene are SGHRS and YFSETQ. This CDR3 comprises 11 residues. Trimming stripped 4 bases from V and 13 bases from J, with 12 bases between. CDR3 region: CASSLTSVQFF. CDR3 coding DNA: TGCGCCAGCAGCCTGACTAGTGTTCAGTTCTTC.

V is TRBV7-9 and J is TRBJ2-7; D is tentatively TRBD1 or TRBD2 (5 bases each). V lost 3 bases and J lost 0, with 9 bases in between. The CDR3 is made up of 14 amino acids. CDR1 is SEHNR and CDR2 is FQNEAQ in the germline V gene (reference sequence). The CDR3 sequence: CASSLGDLSYEQYF. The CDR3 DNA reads TGTGCCAGCAGCTTGGGGGACCTCTCCTACGAGCAGTACTTC.

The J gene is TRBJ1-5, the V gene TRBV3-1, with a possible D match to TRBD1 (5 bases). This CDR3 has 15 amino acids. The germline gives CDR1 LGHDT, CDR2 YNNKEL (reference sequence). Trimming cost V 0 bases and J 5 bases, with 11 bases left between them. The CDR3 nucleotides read TGTGCCAGCAGCCAAGATTCCGGGGCGGATCAGCCCCAGCATTTT. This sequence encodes CASSQDSGADQPQHF.

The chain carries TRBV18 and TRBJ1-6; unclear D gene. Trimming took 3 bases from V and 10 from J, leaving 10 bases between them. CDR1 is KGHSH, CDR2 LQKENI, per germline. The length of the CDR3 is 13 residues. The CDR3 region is CASSPTTESPLHF. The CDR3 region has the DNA TGTGCCAGCTCACCCACCACGGAATCACCCCTCCACTTT.

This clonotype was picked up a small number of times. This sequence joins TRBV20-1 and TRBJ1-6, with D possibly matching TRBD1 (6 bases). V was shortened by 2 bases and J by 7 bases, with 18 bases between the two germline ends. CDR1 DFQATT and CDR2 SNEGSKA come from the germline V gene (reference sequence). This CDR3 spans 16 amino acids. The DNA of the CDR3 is TGCAGTGCTAGACTCCGGGACACGGTTTACAATTCACCCCTCCACTTT. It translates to CSARLRDTVYNSPLHF.

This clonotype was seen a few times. CDR3 DNA: TGCAGTGCTAGGTACAGGGATTTCTCACCCCTCCACTTT. Its protein is CSARYRDFSPLHF. The chain couples TRBV20-1 to TRBJ1-6, with D possibly TRBD1 on 6 matching bases. The CDR3 spans 13 residues. Germline CDR1 reads DFQATT; CDR2 reads SNEGSKA (reference sequence). V shed 3 bases and J shed 10 bases, with 13 bases lying between them.

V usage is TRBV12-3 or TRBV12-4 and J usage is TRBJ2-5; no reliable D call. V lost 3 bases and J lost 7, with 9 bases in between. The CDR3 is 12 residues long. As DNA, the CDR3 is TGTGCCAGCAGTTTCGCCCGAGGGACCCAGTACTTC. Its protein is CASSFARGTQYF.

CDR3 sequence (DNA): TGTGCCAGCACCAGACTAAAGACCGGGACAGGGCTTCAAGAGACCCAGTACTTC. It encodes CASTRLKTGTGLQETQYF. V and J are TRBV5-5 and TRBJ2-5, with 9 bases aligning to TRBD1. The germline V gene encodes CDR1 SGHKS and CDR2 YYEKEE (reference sequence). J was trimmed by 2 bases and V by 6 bases; bases with no gene match: 17. The CDR3 spans 18 residues.

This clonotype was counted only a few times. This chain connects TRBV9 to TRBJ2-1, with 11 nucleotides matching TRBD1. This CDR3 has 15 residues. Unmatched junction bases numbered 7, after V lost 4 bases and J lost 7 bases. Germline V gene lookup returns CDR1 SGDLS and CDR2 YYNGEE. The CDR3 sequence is CASSPSDRGRNEQFF. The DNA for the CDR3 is TGTGCCAGCAGCCCGTCGGACAGGGGGCGAAATGAGCAGTTCTTC.

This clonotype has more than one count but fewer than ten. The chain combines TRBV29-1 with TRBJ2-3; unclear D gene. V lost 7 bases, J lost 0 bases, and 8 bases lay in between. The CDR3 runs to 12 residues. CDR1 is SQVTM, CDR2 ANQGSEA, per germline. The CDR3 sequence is CSAHLSTDTQYF. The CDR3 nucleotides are TGCAGCGCCCACCTTAGCACAGATACGCAGTATTTT.

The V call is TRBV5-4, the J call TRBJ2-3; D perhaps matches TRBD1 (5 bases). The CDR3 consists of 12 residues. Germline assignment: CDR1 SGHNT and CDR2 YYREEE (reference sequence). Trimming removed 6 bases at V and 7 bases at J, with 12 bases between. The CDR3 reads CASNRGGNTQYF. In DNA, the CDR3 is TGTGCCAGCAATAGGGGCGGAAATACGCAGTATTTT.

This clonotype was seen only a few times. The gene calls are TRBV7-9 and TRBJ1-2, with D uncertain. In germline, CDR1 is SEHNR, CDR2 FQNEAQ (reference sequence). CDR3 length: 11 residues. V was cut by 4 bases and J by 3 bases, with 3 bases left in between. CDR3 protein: CASSSDYGYTF. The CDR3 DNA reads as TGTGCCAGCAGCTCCGACTATGGCTACACCTTC.

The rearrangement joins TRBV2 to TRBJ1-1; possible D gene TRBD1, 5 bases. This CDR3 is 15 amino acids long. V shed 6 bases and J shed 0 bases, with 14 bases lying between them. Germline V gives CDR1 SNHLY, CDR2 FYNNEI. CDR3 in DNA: TGTGCCAGCAGGGGACCGGGAGGTATGAACACTGAAGCTTTCTTT. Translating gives CASRGPGGMNTEAFF.

CDR3 coding DNA: TGTGCCAGCAGTCCCCCCGTGGGGGAGACCCAGTACTTC. Translated, it gives CASSPPVGETQYF. The chain combines TRBV12-3 or TRBV12-4 with TRBJ2-5; D ambiguous. Trimming left V 5 bases short and J 5 bases short, with 12 bases between. This CDR3 comprises 13 residues.